This T cell receptor (beta chain) appears in the sequencing data of a study of blood T cell repertoires in COVID-19. Study in general: Samples came from the United States, Italy and Spain, spanning acute and convalescent COVID-19.

Original handling: Using reference gene primer amplification, nucleated cell counts were estimated. Here immunoSEQ multiplex PCR was the method, and the copy in TCRdb shows in-frame clones only, minus some. V and J calls and clone size are those listed in that table; D and trimming were worked out from the DNA. In the table there are under 150,000 clones, around 63% of which are singletons. CDR1 LGHDT and CDR2 YNNKEL come from the germline V gene (reference sequence). V was cut by 1 base and J by 0 bases, with 6 bases left in between. CDR3 length: 15 residues. Material: peripheral blood. The chain joins TRBV3-1 (or the pseudogene TRBV3-2) to TRBJ2-2; D is unresolved. This clonotype was obtained from a woman aged 70-85 years with acute or convalescent COVID-19. CDR3 DNA sequence: TGTGCCAGCAGCCAAGGGGCCCCGAACACCGGGGAGCTGTTTTTT. It yields the protein CASSQGAPNTGELFF.